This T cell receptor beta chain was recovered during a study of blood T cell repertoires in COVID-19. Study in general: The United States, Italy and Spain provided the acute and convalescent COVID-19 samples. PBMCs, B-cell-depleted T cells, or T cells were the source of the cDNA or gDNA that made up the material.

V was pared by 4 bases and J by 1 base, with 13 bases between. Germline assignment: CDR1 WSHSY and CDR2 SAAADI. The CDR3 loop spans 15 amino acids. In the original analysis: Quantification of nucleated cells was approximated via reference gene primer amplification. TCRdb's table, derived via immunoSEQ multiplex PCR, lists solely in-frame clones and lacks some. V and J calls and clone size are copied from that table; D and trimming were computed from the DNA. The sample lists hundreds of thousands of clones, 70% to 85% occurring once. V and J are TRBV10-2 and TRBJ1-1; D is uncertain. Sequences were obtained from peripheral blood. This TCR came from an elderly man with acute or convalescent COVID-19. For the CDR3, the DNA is TGCGCCAGCAGTGTGAGGGCAGCTCCGAACACTGAAGCTTTCTTT. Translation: CASSVRAAPNTEAFF.